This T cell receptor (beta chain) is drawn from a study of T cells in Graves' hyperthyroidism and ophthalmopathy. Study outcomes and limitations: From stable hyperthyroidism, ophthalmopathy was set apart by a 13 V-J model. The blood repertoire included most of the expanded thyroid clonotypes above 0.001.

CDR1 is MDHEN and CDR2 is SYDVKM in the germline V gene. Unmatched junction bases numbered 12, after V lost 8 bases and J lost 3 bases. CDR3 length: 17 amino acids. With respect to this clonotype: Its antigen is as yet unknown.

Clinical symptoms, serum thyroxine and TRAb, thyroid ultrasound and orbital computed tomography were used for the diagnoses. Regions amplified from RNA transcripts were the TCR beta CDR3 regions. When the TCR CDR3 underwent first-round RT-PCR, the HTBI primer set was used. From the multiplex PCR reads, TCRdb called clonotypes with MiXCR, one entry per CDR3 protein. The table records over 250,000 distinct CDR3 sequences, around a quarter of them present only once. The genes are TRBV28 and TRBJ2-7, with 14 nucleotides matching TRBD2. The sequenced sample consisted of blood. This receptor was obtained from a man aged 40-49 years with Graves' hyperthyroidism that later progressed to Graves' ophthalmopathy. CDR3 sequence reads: CASLPRLAGGGHYEQYF. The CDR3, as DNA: TGTGCCAGCCTACCCCGACTAGCGGGAGGGGGACACTACGAGCAGTACTTC.